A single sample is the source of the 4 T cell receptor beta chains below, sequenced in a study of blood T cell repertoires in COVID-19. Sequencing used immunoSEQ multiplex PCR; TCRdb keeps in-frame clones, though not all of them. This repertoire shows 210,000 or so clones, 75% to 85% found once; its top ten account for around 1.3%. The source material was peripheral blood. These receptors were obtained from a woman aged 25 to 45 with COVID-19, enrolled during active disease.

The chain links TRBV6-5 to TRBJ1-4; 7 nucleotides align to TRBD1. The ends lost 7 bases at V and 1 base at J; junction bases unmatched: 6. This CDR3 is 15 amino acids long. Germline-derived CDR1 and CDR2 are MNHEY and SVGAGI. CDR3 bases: TGTGCCAGCACCCCGCAGGGGGGAACTAATGAAAAACTGTTTTTT. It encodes CASTPQGGTNEKLFF.

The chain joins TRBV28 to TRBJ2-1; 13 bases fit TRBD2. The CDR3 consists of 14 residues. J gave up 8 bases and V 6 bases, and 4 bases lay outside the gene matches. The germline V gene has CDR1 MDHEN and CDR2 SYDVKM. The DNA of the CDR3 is TGTGCCAGCAGCACTAGCGGGGGGGCTCATGAGCAGTTCTTC. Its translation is CASSTSGGAHEQFF.

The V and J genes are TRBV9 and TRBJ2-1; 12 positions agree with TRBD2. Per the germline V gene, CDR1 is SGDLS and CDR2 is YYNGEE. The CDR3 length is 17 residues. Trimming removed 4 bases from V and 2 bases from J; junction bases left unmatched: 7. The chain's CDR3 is CASSPSRLAGAYNEQFF. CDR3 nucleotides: TGTGCCAGCAGCCCCAGCAGACTAGCGGGGGCCTACAATGAGCAGTTCTTC.

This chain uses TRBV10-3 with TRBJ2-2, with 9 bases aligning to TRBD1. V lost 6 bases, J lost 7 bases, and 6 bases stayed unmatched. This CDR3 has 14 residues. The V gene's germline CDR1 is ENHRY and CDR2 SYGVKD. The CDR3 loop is CAISYRGRDGELFF. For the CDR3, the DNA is TGTGCCATCAGCTACAGGGGGCGCGACGGGGAGCTGTTTTTT.